The entry below describes one T cell receptor beta chain. It lacks a known antigen. Per-base quality was not reported, and no clone a single base away is much larger than it. This record belongs to a study of T cell repertoires in breast cancer (dated by TCRdb to the mid-2010s). About the investigation overall: Samples profiled in the study came from tumors, lymph nodes and peripheral blood lymphocytes of breast cancer patients, along with peripheral blood from healthy control donors. After being minced and digested with Liberase and DNase, tumors and tumor-involved lymph nodes were passed through 70-um and 40-um filters. ER+/PR+ status was present in the majority of the roughly 20 patient tumors that were analyzed for shared TCRs. Nine healthy donors, of an age range similar to that of the patients, were included as controls. Given the low mutational burden of breast cancer and the rarity of common mutations in breast cancer, it was reasoned that TCRs shared between breast cancer patients would target shared antigens. Sequencing yielded on average roughly 450,000 sequences per sample and 9 to 10 reads per input cell. Tumor-free lymph nodes were processed without enzymatic digestion, and blood samples were separated by Ficoll. Overall study results and their limits: Because transcript abundance and primer differences skewed clone recovery, emulsion RT-PCR was regarded as qualitative rather than quantitative. TRBV7 predominated among shared TCRs, which may reflect tumor recognition or a mispriming bias from eight TRBV7 primers. Compared with tumor-free nodes, tumor-involved sentinel lymph nodes shared about fourfold more TCRs with matched tumor repertoires (about 8.1% versus 2.2%). Possible tumor specificity was suggested for eighteen TCR pairs that were shared across seven or more patient tumors yet rarely found in control blood. Genuine antitumor clones may have been missed because singleton TCRs were discarded and only part of each tumor was sampled. Shared TCRs were encoded by various nucleotide sequences, which suggests selection and expansion based on antigen.

Reading from cysteine to phenylalanine, the CDR3 counts 16 amino acids. Only CDR3 DNA remains: 48 bases, in frame from the first base. Relative to germline, V is 0 bases shorter and J is 1 base shorter, with 14 bases between their ends. The germline V gene (reference sequence) sets CDR1 to DFQATT and CDR2 to SNEGSKA. The study used an expanded emulsion RT-PCR method with primers for all TCR V genes to analyze paired alpha-beta TCRs of CD8+ T cells. Before emulsion RT-PCR, CD8+ T cells were isolated with a CD8 positive selection kit and incubated overnight in about 11 IU/mL IL-2. Libraries were constructed by emulsion pairing. Unpaired genes were suppressed by a second nested PCR with blocking oligos, after which a third nested PCR added Illumina adaptors and barcodes. Each master mix for emulsion RT-PCR held roughly 4,500-280,000 T cells along with C-region, Stepout and V-region primers. Emulsions were generated with the Micellula Emulsion and Purification Kit, and RT-PCR used Qiagen OneStep RT-PCR reagents. Pooled libraries were sequenced with paired-end 2 x 250 reads on an Illumina MiSeq. In the authors' own workflow: Read pairs were joined in Galaxy and clipped at the engineered overlap into separate alpha and beta files, and reads that were not clipped were discarded. To assign alpha-beta pairs, the researchers used CompleteTCR, a MiTCR-based pipeline that relies on an R script to link chains sharing read cluster identifiers. TCR sequences observed only once, about 1-3.1%, were removed as potential sequencing errors. Using fastp trimming at Q25 and MiXCR clonotype assembly, TCRdb reanalyzed the public sequencing data and kept in-frame beta chains. Each CDR3 protein gets just one entry, which takes the most common genes and DNA from the rows behind it. The V and J calls come from TCRdb's annotation, not from the publication. The sample profile shows about 40,000 distinct CDR3 sequences; about 48% of them were found once. The biggest ten clones account for around 60% of the sample.

Sequencing was done on a sample of CD8+ T cells. This TCR was sampled from a pool of human donors with breast cancer or a healthy control (not recorded which). The rearrangement joined TRBV20-1 to TRBJ2-3; TRBD2 might be the D gene, on 5 matching bases. The CDR3 reads as follows: CSARDRVGDGTDTQYF. The base sequence is TGCAGTGCTAGAGATCGGGTCGGGGATGGCACAGATACGCAGTATTTT.